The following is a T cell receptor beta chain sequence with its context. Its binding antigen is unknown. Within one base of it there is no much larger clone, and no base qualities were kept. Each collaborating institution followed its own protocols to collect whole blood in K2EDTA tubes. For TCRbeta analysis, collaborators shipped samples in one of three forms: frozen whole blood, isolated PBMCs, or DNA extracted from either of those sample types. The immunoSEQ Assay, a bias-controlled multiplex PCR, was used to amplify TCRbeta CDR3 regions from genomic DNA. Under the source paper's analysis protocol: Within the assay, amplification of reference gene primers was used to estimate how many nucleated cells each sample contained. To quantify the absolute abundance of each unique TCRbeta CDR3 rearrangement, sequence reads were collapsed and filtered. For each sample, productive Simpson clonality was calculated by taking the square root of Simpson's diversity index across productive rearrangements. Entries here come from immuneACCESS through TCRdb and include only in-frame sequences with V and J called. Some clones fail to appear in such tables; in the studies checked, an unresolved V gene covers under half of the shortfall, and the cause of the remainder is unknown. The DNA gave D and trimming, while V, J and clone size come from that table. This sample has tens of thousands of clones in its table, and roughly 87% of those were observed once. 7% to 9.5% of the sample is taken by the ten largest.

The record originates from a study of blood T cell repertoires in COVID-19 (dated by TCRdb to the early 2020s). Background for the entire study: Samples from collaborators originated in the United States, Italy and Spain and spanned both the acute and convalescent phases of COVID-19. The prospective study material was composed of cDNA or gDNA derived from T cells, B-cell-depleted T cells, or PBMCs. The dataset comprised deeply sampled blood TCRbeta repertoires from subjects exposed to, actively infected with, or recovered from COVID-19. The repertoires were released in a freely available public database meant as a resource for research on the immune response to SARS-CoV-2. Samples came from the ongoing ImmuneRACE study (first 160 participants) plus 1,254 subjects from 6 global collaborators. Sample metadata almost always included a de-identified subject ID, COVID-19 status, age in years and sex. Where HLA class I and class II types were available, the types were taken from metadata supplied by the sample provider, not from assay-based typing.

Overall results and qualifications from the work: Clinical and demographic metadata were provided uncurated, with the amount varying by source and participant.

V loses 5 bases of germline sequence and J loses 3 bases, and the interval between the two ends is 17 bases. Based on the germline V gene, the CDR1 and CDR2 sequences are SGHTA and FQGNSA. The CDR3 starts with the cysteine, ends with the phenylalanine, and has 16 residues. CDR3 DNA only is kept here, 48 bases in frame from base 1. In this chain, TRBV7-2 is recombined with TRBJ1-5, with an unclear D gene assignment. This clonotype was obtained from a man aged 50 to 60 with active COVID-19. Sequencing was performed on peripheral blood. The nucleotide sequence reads TGTGCCAGCAGCGGCCAGGCCGGGGATAACAATCAGCCCCAGCATTTT. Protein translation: CASSGQAGDNNQPQHF.